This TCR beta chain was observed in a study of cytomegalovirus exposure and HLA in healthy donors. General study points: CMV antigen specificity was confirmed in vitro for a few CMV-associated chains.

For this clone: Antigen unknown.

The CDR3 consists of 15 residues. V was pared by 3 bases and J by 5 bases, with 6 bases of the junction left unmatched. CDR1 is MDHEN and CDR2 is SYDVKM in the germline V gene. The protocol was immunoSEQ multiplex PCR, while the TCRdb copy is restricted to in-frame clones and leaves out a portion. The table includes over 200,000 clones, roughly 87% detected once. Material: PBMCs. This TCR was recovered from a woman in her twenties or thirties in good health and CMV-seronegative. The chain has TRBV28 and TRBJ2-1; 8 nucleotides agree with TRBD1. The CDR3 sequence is CASSFSGTGNNEQFF. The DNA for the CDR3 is TGTGCCAGCAGTTTTAGTGGGACAGGAAACAATGAGCAGTTCTTC.